This TCR beta chain derives from a study of T cells and Merkel cell carcinoma outcomes. Profiling relied on immunoSEQ multiplex PCR, and the TCRdb table lists in-frame clones only, not all of them. The repertoire holds roughly 15,000 clones, with roughly 79% as singletons. Study-wide results and caveats: Merkel cell carcinoma outcomes were reportedly predicted by repertoire and T-cell density.

This clone was recorded only once. Its specificity is unknown. The source is a human donor with Merkel cell carcinoma. The sample comprised tumor tissue from Merkel cell carcinoma.

CDR3 DNA sequence: TGTGCCAGCAGTCGGGACGGAATTTCTATGAACACTGAAGCTTTCTTT. Translated, it gives CASSRDGISMNTEAFF. V and J are TRBV5-5 and TRBJ1-1; TRBD1 might be the D (5 bases). This CDR3 spans 16 amino acids. V shed 5 bases and J shed 0 bases, with 17 bases lying between them. Germline CDR1 and CDR2: SGHKS and YYEKEE (reference sequence).